This T cell receptor beta chain is drawn from a study of CXCR3-negative and CXCR3-positive naive CD8 T cells. Study-level points and caveats: High diversity, comparable across both naive subsets, contrasted with much lower diversity in memory CD8+ cells.

UMI-tagged TRB cDNA libraries were built via 5' RACE. One entry per CDR3 protein, without DNA, is what TCRdb gives after re-calling the 5' RACE reads. Here the sample table reports tens of thousands of distinct CDR3 sequences. On this clonotype: The antigen is undetermined.

Sorting yielded triplicates of about 330,000 cells for each CD8+ T cell subset. This CDR3 is 13 amino acids long. Germline assignment: CDR1 SGHVS and CDR2 FNYEAQ. This chain connects TRBV7-6 to TRBJ2-2; the TCRdb call, TRBD1, lacks DNA for checking. The sample consisted of memory CD8+ T cells from blood. The receptor was derived from a human donor in good health. Some clones in this sample may be carry-over from other donors' samples. The CDR3 protein is CASSLDSTGELFF.